Following are 27 T cell receptor beta chains from one sample sequenced in a study of immune characteristics of hereditary and idiopathic chronic pancreatitis. The pancreas tissue came from patients undergoing total pancreatectomy with islet autotransplantation. The table came from immunoSEQ multiplex PCR; TCRdb's copy has only in-frame clones and leaves some out. The profile covers 1,500 to 2,000 clones, with around 76% appearing a single time and 16% taken by the ten largest. The sequenced sample was pancreas tissue with hereditary chronic pancreatitis. Receptors originate from a human donor with chronic pancreatitis.

This clone appeared a few times. V is TRBV3-1 (or the pseudogene TRBV3-2) and J is TRBJ2-7, with D perhaps TRBD1 (6 bases). The CDR3 has 14 residues. CDR1 LGHDT and CDR2 YNNKEL come from the germline V gene (reference sequence). Between the trimmed V and J ends, which lost 6 bases and 3 bases, there was a span of 15 bases. The CDR3 region is CASSRAGTHYEQYF. DNA of the CDR3: TGTGCCAGCAGTCGAGCCGGGACACACTACGAGCAGTACTTC.

The V call is TRBV27, the J call TRBJ2-2, with D uncertain. Between the trimmed V and J ends, which lost 4 bases and 0 bases, there was a span of 6 bases. Germline values: CDR1 MNHEY, CDR2 SMNVEV (reference sequence). The CDR3 runs to 14 residues. The DNA of the CDR3 is TGTGCCAGCAGTTCGCGAACGAACACCGGGGAGCTGTTTTTT. Its translation is CASSSRTNTGELFF.

The V gene is TRBV6-5, the J gene TRBJ2-3; 8 bases are shared with TRBD1. The V segment lost 6 bases and the J segment 0 bases; nucleotides outside the gene matches: 2. Germline lookup yields CDR1 MNHEY and CDR2 SVGAGI. The CDR3 has 14 residues. CDR3 sequence: CASRTGASTDTQYF. CDR3 in DNA: TGTGCCAGCAGGACAGGGGCTAGCACAGATACGCAGTATTTT.

This clone was seen more than once but under ten times. One end of the junction varies from germline; a read error may be responsible. V gene TRBV30 combines with J gene TRBJ2-2; 10 bases agree with TRBD2. The CDR3 runs to 15 residues. From germline, CDR1 is GTSNPN and CDR2 SVGIG (reference sequence). For the CDR3, the DNA is TGTGCCGGGAGCGGGAGGGCCATCGACACCGGGGAGCTGTTTTTT. Its protein is CAGSGRAIDTGELFF.

This chain's CDR3 is CASSEGAGGYEQYF. The DNA for the CDR3 is TGTGCCAGCAGTGAAGGAGCAGGGGGGTACGAGCAGTACTTC. The chain links TRBV6-1 to TRBJ2-7, with TRBD1 as a possible D gene (7 bases). The CDR3 contains 14 residues. Germline CDR1 and CDR2: MNHNS and SASEGT. Trimming shortened V by 1 base and J by 4 bases, and 11 bases separated the two germline ends.

The rearrangement links TRBV29-1 to TRBJ1-2, with D hard to call. Trimming took 0 bases from V and 3 from J, leaving 11 bases between them. CDR3 length: 14 amino acids. Per the germline V gene, CDR1 is SQVTM and CDR2 is ANQGSEA. As DNA, the CDR3 is TGCAGCGTTGAAGATTCCTGGGGAGACTATGGCTACACCTTC. Its translation is CSVEDSWGDYGYTF.

V is TRBV5-4 and J is TRBJ2-2; 8 nucleotides line up with TRBD1. Germline assignment: CDR1 SGHNT and CDR2 YYREEE (reference sequence). CDR3 length equals 16 residues. V was pared by 4 bases and J by 6 bases, with 11 bases of the junction left unmatched. CDR3 in DNA: TGTGCCAGCAGCACGGGACAGGAACTGGGCCCCGGGGAGCTGTTTTTT. Translated, it gives CASSTGQELGPGELFF.

CDR3 sequence reads: CASSPGTGVRGGEKLFF. Here the CDR3 DNA reads TGTGCCAGCAGCCCCGGGACAGGGGTGAGGGGCGGTGAAAAACTGTTTTTT. The chain is built from TRBV6-2 or TRBV6-3 and TRBJ1-4, with 10 nucleotides matching TRBD1. The length of the CDR3 is 17 residues. The J segment lost 7 bases and the V segment lost 6 bases, leaving 14 bases of the junction unmatched. Germline V gene data show CDR1 as MNHEY and CDR2 as SVGEGT.

The table lists this clone with a count of one. The rearrangement links TRBV5-6 to TRBJ1-2; TRBD1 agrees at 7 bases. J lost 3 bases, V lost 4 bases, and 9 bases had no gene match. The CDR3 covers 15 residues. In germline, CDR1 is SGHDT, CDR2 YYEEEE. As DNA, the CDR3 is TGTGCCAGCAGCCTGGGGACAGTTAGATACTATGGCTACACCTTC. This encodes CASSLGTVRYYGYTF.

V gene TRBV6-5 combines with J gene TRBJ2-7; D is undetermined. This CDR3 spans 14 amino acids. The germline gives CDR1 MNHEY, CDR2 SVGAGI. V gave up 0 bases and J gave up 0 bases, with 6 bases separating them. The CDR3 sequence: CASSYSMDSYEQYF. In nucleotides, the CDR3 is TGTGCCAGCAGTTACTCGATGGACTCCTACGAGCAGTACTTC.

The chain has TRBV5-1 and TRBJ2-3, with D unresolved. Trimming shortened V by 2 bases and J by 2 bases, and 3 bases separated the two germline ends. Germline CDR1 and CDR2: SGHRS and YFSETQ. The CDR3 is 12 residues long. Here the CDR3 reads CASSFDTDTQYF. Here the CDR3 DNA reads TGCGCCAGCAGCTTCGACACAGATACGCAGTATTTT.

This chain connects TRBV28 to TRBJ2-7; 13 bases are shared with TRBD2. From germline, CDR1 is MDHEN and CDR2 SYDVKM. This CDR3 has 18 residues. The J segment lost 2 bases and the V segment lost 3 bases, leaving 10 bases of the junction unmatched. CDR3 coding DNA: TGTGCCAGCAGTTTTTTACTAGCGGGAGGGCCCTCGGCCTACGAGCAGTACTTC. It encodes CASSFLLAGGPSAYEQYF.

This chain uses TRBV10-2 with TRBJ2-4; possibly TRBD2 for D (6 bases). V was clipped by 6 bases and J by 9 bases, with 21 bases between them. The CDR3 is 15 residues long. CDR1 WSHSY and CDR2 SAAADI come from the germline V gene. The CDR3 protein is CASSGSGTPSLIQYF. The DNA of the CDR3 is TGCGCCAGCAGCGGATCCGGGACTCCCTCACTCATTCAGTACTTC.

The genes are TRBV5-8 and TRBJ1-1, with no clear D. This CDR3 is 13 amino acids long. The germline CDR1 and CDR2 sequences are SGHTS and YDEGEE. The ends were cut back, 2 bases at V and 0 bases at J, with 5 bases in the middle. The CDR3 region is CASSFDLNTEAFF. As DNA, the CDR3 is TGTGCCAGCAGCTTTGATTTGAACACTGAAGCTTTCTTT. The complete variable domain, with remaining parts taken from reference TRBV5-8 and TRBJ1-1, reads EAGVTQSPTHLIKTRGQQATLRCSPISGHTSVYWYQQALGLGLQFLLWYDEGEERNRGNFPPRFSGRQFPNYSSELNVNALELEDSALYLCASSFDLNTEAFFGQGTRLTVV.

V gene TRBV30 combines with J gene TRBJ2-7; D may be TRBD1 (6 bases). The germline gives CDR1 GTSNPN, CDR2 SVGIG (reference sequence). The CDR3 contains 13 residues. V was pared by 1 base and J by 0 bases, with 7 bases between. CDR3 sequence (DNA): TGTGCCTGGAGTGGGGACAACTCCTACGAGCAGTACTTC. Protein product: CAWSGDNSYEQYF.

V is TRBV7-3 and J is TRBJ2-7; 12 bases are a match to TRBD2. V gave up 2 bases and J gave up 2 bases; unmatched junction bases: 1. The CDR3 consists of 15 residues. Germline CDR1 and CDR2: SGHTA and FQGTGA. DNA for the CDR3: TGTGCCAGCAGCTTAGGACTAGCGGGACCCTACGAGCAGTACTTC. Protein product: CASSLGLAGPYEQYF.

About this clone itself: A read error may account for a junction end that differs from germline. This sequence joins TRBV29-1 and TRBJ2-7, with D possibly being TRBD1 (6 bases). The germline V gene has CDR1 SQVTM and CDR2 ANQGSEA. There are 13 residues in the CDR3. CDR3 sequence reads: CSVEDRRSYEQYF. The CDR3 DNA is TGCAGCGTAGAAGACAGGCGCTCCTACGAGCAGTACTTC.

The chain recombines TRBV27 with TRBJ1-2; possible D gene TRBD1, 5 bases. The ends were cut back, 0 bases at V and 2 bases at J, with 7 bases in the middle. CDR3 size: 14 residues. Germline values: CDR1 MNHEY, CDR2 SMNVEV (reference sequence). The CDR3 here is CASSLSEGNYGYTF. The DNA for the CDR3 is TGTGCCAGCAGTTTATCGGAGGGGAACTATGGCTACACCTTC.

V and J are TRBV7-2 and TRBJ2-1; TRBD2 is a possible D gene (5 bases). The germline CDR1 and CDR2 sequences are SGHTA and FQGNSA. V lost 5 bases to trimming and J lost 6 bases, with 17 bases between them. This CDR3 has 15 residues. The CDR3 sequence: CASSPPGVLGNEQFF. CDR3 nucleotides: TGTGCCAGCAGCCCCCCCGGGGTGTTGGGCAATGAGCAGTTCTTC.

The V gene is TRBV19, the J gene TRBJ1-2, with D possibly TRBD1 on 6 matching bases. Per the germline V gene, CDR1 is LNHDA and CDR2 is SQIVND (reference sequence). CDR3 length equals 14 residues. Trimming took off 3 bases at V and 8 bases at J, with 16 bases between the two ends. The CDR3 region has the DNA TGTGCCAGTAGTATGGCCGGGGGTGGGGGCGGCTACACCTTC. Protein: CASSMAGGGGGYTF.

This clone was seen more than once but under ten times. The chain is built from TRBV7-9 and TRBJ1-4, with 11 nucleotides matching TRBD1. The V gene end was trimmed by 5 bases and the J gene end by 6 bases; junction bases not matched to a gene: 5. In germline, CDR1 is SEHNR, CDR2 FQNEAQ (reference sequence). The CDR3 loop spans 15 amino acids. This CDR3 is CASSPWTGGDEKLFF. DNA for the CDR3: TGTGCCAGCAGCCCCTGGACAGGGGGCGATGAAAAACTGTTTTTT.

The J gene is TRBJ2-3, the V gene TRBV19; 11 nucleotides match TRBD2. With 8 bases clipped from V and 5 bases from J, the junction kept 0 bases outside the gene matches. The CDR3 covers 12 residues. Germline V CDR1 and CDR2: LNHDA, SQIVND (reference sequence). The CDR3 here is CASGLAGDTQYF. The DNA of the CDR3 is TGTGCCAGTGGACTAGCGGGAGATACGCAGTATTTT.

The chain is built from TRBV7-6 and TRBJ1-1; the D is unclear. Germline lookup yields CDR1 SGHVS and CDR2 FNYEAQ. Trimming took off 4 bases at V and 4 bases at J, with 16 bases between the two ends. The CDR3 extends over 15 amino acids. CDR3 sequence reads: CASSSEGVGFTEAFF. The DNA for the CDR3 is TGTGCCAGCAGCTCCGAGGGAGTAGGGTTCACTGAAGCTTTCTTT.

The V gene is TRBV5-1, the J gene TRBJ2-1; D remains ambiguous. Germline CDR1 is SGHRS and CDR2 is YFSETQ. Trimming stripped 4 bases from V and 3 bases from J, with 11 bases between. CDR3 length: 14 residues. CDR3 in amino acids: CASSLGSYYNEQFF. CDR3 DNA: TGCGCCAGCAGCCTAGGGTCCTACTACAATGAGCAGTTCTTC. Supplemented by reference TRBV5-1 and TRBJ2-1, the full variable domain reads KAGVTQTPRYLIKTRGQQVTLSCSPISGHRSVSWYQQTPGQGLQFLFEYFSETQRNKGNFPGRFSGRQFSNSRSEMNVSTLELGDSALYLCASSLGSYYNEQFFGPGTRLTVL.

The J gene is TRBJ2-7, the V gene TRBV5-1, with 10 bases fitting TRBD2. CDR3 length: 14 residues. Germline CDR1 SGHRS, CDR2 YFSETQ. J gave up 7 bases and V 4 bases, and 8 bases lay outside the gene matches. For the CDR3, the DNA is TGCGCCAGCAGCCCCGGACTAGCGGACCTAGAGCAGTACTTC. Amino acids: CASSPGLADLEQYF. The variable domain in full, with the rest retrieved from reference TRBV5-1 and TRBJ2-7, is KAGVTQTPRYLIKTRGQQVTLSCSPISGHRSVSWYQQTPGQGLQFLFEYFSETQRNKGNFPGRFSGRQFSNSRSEMNVSTLELGDSALYLCASSPGLADLEQYFGPGTRLTVT.

This clone appeared a few times. The J gene is TRBJ2-1, the V gene TRBV5-1; 8 bases agree with TRBD2. CDR1 and CDR2 (germline): SGHRS, YFSETQ. The CDR3 totals 16 residues. V was clipped by 0 bases and J by 5 bases; unmatched bases: 7. CDR3 DNA: TGCGCCAGCAGCTTGGGCGCGGGGGGCGGGGACAATGAGCAGTTCTTC. Protein: CASSLGAGGGDNEQFF.

The chain employs TRBV3-1 (or the pseudogene TRBV3-2) and TRBJ2-4, with 7 positions matching TRBD2. J lost 1 base, V lost 0 bases, and 9 bases had no gene match. Germline loops: CDR1 LGHDT, CDR2 YNNKEL (reference sequence). The CDR3 sequence is 18 residues long. CDR3 in amino acids: CASSQDRGGRGAKNIQYF. The CDR3 DNA reads TGTGCCAGCAGCCAAGATCGTGGCGGGAGAGGTGCCAAAAACATTCAGTACTTC.